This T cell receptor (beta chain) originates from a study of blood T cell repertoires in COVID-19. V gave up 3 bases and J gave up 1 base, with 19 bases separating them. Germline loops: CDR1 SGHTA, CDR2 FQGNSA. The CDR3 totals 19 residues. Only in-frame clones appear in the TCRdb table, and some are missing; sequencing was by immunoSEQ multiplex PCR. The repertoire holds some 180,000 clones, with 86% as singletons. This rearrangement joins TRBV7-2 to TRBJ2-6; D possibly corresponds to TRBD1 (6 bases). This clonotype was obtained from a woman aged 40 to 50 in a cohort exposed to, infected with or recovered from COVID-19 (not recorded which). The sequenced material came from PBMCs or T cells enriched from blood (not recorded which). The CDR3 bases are TGTGCCAGCAGCTTCGGAAGGGTCCCAAGGGGGTCTGGGGCCAACGTCCTGACTTTC. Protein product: CASSFGRVPRGSGANVLTF.